One and the same sample provided the 30 T cell receptor beta chains below, sequenced in a study of cytomegalovirus exposure and HLA in healthy donors. The primer mix had 60 Vbeta and 13 Jbeta primers. Repertoires were generated with immunoSEQ multiplex PCR, while TCRdb's copy carries only in-frame clones and drops some. The sample has 100,000 to 120,000 clones, about 70% seen once. Sequenced sample: PBMCs. The receptor source for this set is a man younger than 45 in good health and CMV-seronegative.

This chain joins TRBV7-3 and TRBJ1-2; 7 bases match TRBD1. V dropped 3 bases and J dropped 4; count of bases not matched to a gene: 11. This CDR3 comprises 16 residues. In germline, CDR1 is SGHTA, CDR2 FQGTGA. The CDR3 DNA reads as TGTGCCAGCAGCTTCCTCACCGGGACAGCTGTCTATGGCTACACCTTC. This encodes CASSFLTGTAVYGYTF.

The chain joins TRBV15 to TRBJ1-5; no definite D call. CDR1 LNHNV and CDR2 YYDKDF come from the germline V gene (reference sequence). The CDR3 is 14 residues long. The V end lost 6 bases, the J end lost 2 bases, and 11 bases lay between the germline ends. The CDR3 DNA follows: TGTGCCACCAGGCCTGGGAGGGGCAATCAGCCCCAGCATTTT. Protein: CATRPGRGNQPQHF.

This chain joins TRBV7-9 and TRBJ2-7, with D possibly TRBD1 on 7 matching bases. The germline gives CDR1 SEHNR, CDR2 FQNEAQ (reference sequence). The CDR3 is 15 amino acids. The V and J ends lost 8 bases and 2 bases respectively, with 19 bases between them. The CDR3 bases are TGTGCCAGCCCTCCCACAGGGGAGGACGCCTACGAGCAGTACTTC. It is translated as CASPPTGEDAYEQYF.

The genes are TRBV5-4 and TRBJ2-5, with 8 positions matching TRBD1. V shed 2 bases, J shed 5 bases, and the junction held 2 bases outside the gene matches. CDR1 and CDR2 (germline): SGHNT, YYREEE (reference sequence). CDR3 size: 13 residues. The DNA for the CDR3 is TGTGCCAGCAGCTTCAGGGGGCGGGAGACCCAGTACTTC. This encodes CASSFRGRETQYF.

The table lists this clone with a few counts. The chain is built from TRBV30 and TRBJ1-2; TRBD1 agrees at 7 bases. Germline assignment: CDR1 GTSNPN and CDR2 SVGIG (reference sequence). Trimming removed 2 bases from V and 5 bases from J; junction bases left unmatched: 14. The CDR3 has 16 amino acids. The CDR3 reads CAWSPMGTAFLYGYTF. The CDR3 DNA is TGTGCCTGGAGTCCGATGGGGACAGCCTTCTTGTATGGCTACACCTTC.

This clone was picked up one time. CDR3 nucleotide sequence: TGCAGCGCTGGGACAACTAGGGACTACACCTTC. Translation gives CSAGTTRDYTF. The V call is TRBV20-1, the J call TRBJ1-2; D may be TRBD1 (6 bases). The CDR3 length is 11 residues. Looked up from germline, CDR1 is DFQATT and CDR2 is SNEGSKA (reference sequence).

V usage is TRBV5-6 and J usage is TRBJ1-2; tentatively, D is TRBD1 (5 bases). With 5 bases removed from V and 2 bases from J, the gap between germline ends came to 13 bases. Per germline, CDR1 SGHDT and CDR2 YYEEEE. The length of the CDR3 is 14 residues. CDR3 coding DNA: TGTGCCAGCAGTTCCGTCCGGGGGAACTATGGCTACACCTTC. This sequence encodes CASSSVRGNYGYTF.

The genes are TRBV7-6 and TRBJ2-7, with 7 nucleotides matching TRBD1. The CDR3 is 13 residues long. V lost 3 bases, J lost 5 bases, and 4 bases stayed unmatched. Germline V gene lookup returns CDR1 SGHVS and CDR2 FNYEAQ. DNA for the CDR3: TGTGCCAGCAGCTTTCAACAGGGGCACGAGCAGTACTTC. Amino acid sequence: CASSFQQGHEQYF.

This clone was seen a few times. V usage is TRBV11-3 and J usage is TRBJ2-7, with a possible D match to TRBD2 (6 bases). Trimming removed 5 bases at V and 4 bases at J, with 18 bases between. This CDR3 has 15 amino acids. CDR1 is SGHNT, CDR2 YENEEA, per germline. Here the CDR3 reads CASSPGLGLTYEQYF. For the CDR3, the DNA is TGTGCCAGCAGCCCGGGTCTGGGACTTACGTACGAGCAGTACTTC.

The genes are TRBV7-8 and TRBJ1-1; TRBD1 might be the D (6 bases). V was trimmed by 4 bases and J by 2 bases, leaving 20 bases between them. The germline gives CDR1 SGHVS, CDR2 FQNEAQ. The CDR3 is 17 residues long. The CDR3 region is CASSSLQGEGGNTEAFF. CDR3 DNA: TGTGCCAGCAGCTCGCTACAGGGAGAAGGGGGAAACACTGAAGCTTTCTTT.

This chain connects TRBV28 to TRBJ2-1; no reliable D call. V was pared by 7 bases and J by 0 bases, with 10 bases between. CDR3 length: 14 amino acids. Germline values: CDR1 MDHEN, CDR2 SYDVKM. The CDR3 sequence: CASKVGDSYNEQFF. CDR3 in DNA: TGTGCCAGCAAGGTGGGCGACTCCTACAATGAGCAGTTCTTC.

V and J are TRBV6-5 and TRBJ1-3, with TRBD1 matching 8 bases. Germline assignment: CDR1 MNHEY and CDR2 SVGAGI. V shed 2 bases, J shed 3 bases, and the junction held 3 bases outside the gene matches. CDR3 length: 15 residues. The CDR3 sequence: CASSYDRGSGNTIYF. The DNA of the CDR3 is TGTGCCAGCAGTTACGACAGGGGAAGTGGAAACACCATATATTTT.

This clone has a single count. Because the CDR3's place on the DNA is in doubt, the DNA is left out and the CDR3 is given as listed by TCRdb. The CDR3 sequence is CASSSSTGGTYEQYF. The J gene is TRBJ2-7, the V gene TRBV28; the table assigns TRBD1, which was not confirmed against the DNA. Germline V CDR1 and CDR2: MDHEN, SYDVKM. The CDR3 is 15 amino acids long, termini counted.

Only one count was recorded for this clone. J is TRBJ2-7 and V is TRBV10-3; tentative D call: TRBD1 (5 bases). Germline V lookup: CDR1 ENHRY, CDR2 SYGVKD. The CDR3 runs to 16 residues. The V end was cut by 2 bases, the J end by 2 bases, with 16 bases between. The CDR3 sequence: CAISEGRVARAYEQYF. The DNA of the CDR3 is TGTGCCATCAGTGAGGGCCGAGTTGCCAGGGCCTACGAGCAGTACTTC.

The CDR3 is CASAGGEVRGTQYF. In nucleotides, the CDR3 is TGTGCCAGCGCGGGGGGCGAAGTTAGGGGTACGCAGTATTTT. V gene TRBV28 combines with J gene TRBJ2-3; 8 bases align to TRBD2. This CDR3 has 14 residues. Looked up from germline, CDR1 is MDHEN and CDR2 is SYDVKM. With V trimmed by 8 bases and J by 8 bases, 12 bases remained unmatched.

This CDR3 is CASSYLAESSYEQYF. CDR3 bases: TGTGCCAGCAGTTATCTAGCGGAGAGCTCCTACGAGCAGTACTTC. This chain joins TRBV2 and TRBJ2-7; 7 bases map to TRBD2. The CDR3 spans 15 residues. CDR1 SNHLY and CDR2 FYNNEI come from the germline V gene. Trimming took 5 bases from V and 0 from J; bases not matched to a gene: 7. Using reference TRBV2 and TRBJ2-7 for the parts outside the CDR3, the full variable domain is EPEVTQTPSHQVTQMGQEVILRCVPISNHLYFYWYRQILGQKVEFLVSFYNNEISEKSEIFDDQFSVERPDGSNFTLKIRSTKLEDSAMYFCASSYLAESSYEQYFGPGTRLTVT.

The CDR3: CAISDDSRGRETQYF. The DNA of the CDR3 is TGTGCCATCAGCGATGACAGTCGTGGACGGGAGACCCAGTACTTC. The genes are TRBV10-3 and TRBJ2-5, with D maybe TRBD1 (5 bases). CDR1 is ENHRY, CDR2 SYGVKD, per germline. This CDR3 is built from 15 residues. Trimming removed 6 bases at V and 5 bases at J, with 19 bases between.

This clone was picked up a small number of times. The chain is built from TRBV11-3 and TRBJ2-3; 7 bases are a match to TRBD1. This CDR3 is built from 12 residues. J was trimmed by 7 bases and V by 4 bases; bases with no gene match: 2. Germline V gene sequence: CDR1 SGHNT, CDR2 YENEEA. The CDR3 DNA sequence: TGTGCCAGCAGCTGGGACAGCTATACGCAGTATTTT. As protein: CASSWDSYTQYF.

Only a few counts were recorded for this clone. The chain is built from TRBV15 and TRBJ2-3; 11 bases map to TRBD1. Per the germline V gene, CDR1 is LNHNV and CDR2 is YYDKDF (reference sequence). The V gene end was trimmed by 4 bases and the J gene end by 5 bases; junction bases not matched to a gene: 5. The CDR3 has 15 residues. The CDR3 DNA is TGTGCCACCAGCACCCGGACAGGGGGCAAAGATACGCAGTATTTT. Translated, it gives CATSTRTGGKDTQYF. Full variable domain (missing parts from reference TRBV15 and TRBJ2-3): DAMVIQNPRYQVTQFGKPVTLSCSQTLNHNVMYWYQQKSSQAPKLLFHYYDKDFNNEADTPDNFQSRRPNTSFCFLDIRSPGLGDTAMYLCATSTRTGGKDTQYFGPGTRLTVL.

The V call is TRBV27, the J call TRBJ2-7; TRBD2 agrees at 9 bases. The CDR3 spans 14 residues. Trimming cost V 0 bases and J 7 bases; bases outside gene matches: 4. Germline loops: CDR1 MNHEY, CDR2 SMNVEV (reference sequence). Written as DNA, the CDR3 is TGTGCCAGCAGTTTATCTAGCGGGGGTGAGGAGCAGTACTTC. This encodes CASSLSSGGEEQYF.

The V and J genes are TRBV6-5 and TRBJ2-4, with 8 bases matching TRBD2. Germline loops: CDR1 MNHEY, CDR2 SVGAGI. After removal of 0 bases from V and 4 bases from J, the junction contained 5 bases not matched to a gene. The CDR3 has 16 amino acids. The CDR3 sequence: CASSYSGLGIKNIQYF. CDR3 nucleotide sequence: TGTGCCAGCAGTTACTCGGGACTAGGCATAAAAAACATTCAGTACTTC.

This clone came up a few times. This sequence joins TRBV19 and TRBJ2-4; D not resolved. The CDR3 has 15 residues. Germline lookup yields CDR1 LNHDA and CDR2 SQIVND (reference sequence). Trimming left V 2 bases short and J 0 bases short, with 8 bases between. The DNA for the CDR3 is TGTGCCAGTAGTATAACAGTTCTAGCCAAAAACATTCAGTACTTC. As protein: CASSITVLAKNIQYF.

This chain uses TRBV6-1 with TRBJ2-5, with D tentatively TRBD2 (6 bases). The CDR3 is made up of 16 amino acids. V was shortened by 3 bases and J by 1 base, with 15 bases between the two germline ends. Germline V lookup: CDR1 MNHNS, CDR2 SASEGT. The CDR3 coding sequence is TGTGCCAGCAGTGAGGCCCTCGGAGGGTTCCAAGAGACCCAGTACTTC. As protein: CASSEALGGFQETQYF.

V is TRBV18 and J is TRBJ2-7, with TRBD1 matching over 7 bases. V was pared by 5 bases and J by 7 bases, with 14 bases of the junction left unmatched. Per germline, CDR1 KGHSH and CDR2 LQKENI. The CDR3 spans 15 residues. The CDR3 DNA is TGTGCCAGCTCAACTTCGACAGGGCTGTTGGGGGAGCAGTACTTC. Protein sequence: CASSTSTGLLGEQYF. Filled out from reference TRBV18 and TRBJ2-7, the complete variable domain reads NAGVMQNPRHLVRRRGQEARLRCSPMKGHSHVYWYRQLPEEGLKFMVYLQKENIIDESGMPKERFSAEFPKEGPSILRIQQVVRGDSAAYFCASSTSTGLLGEQYFGPGTRLTVT.

V and J are TRBV19 and TRBJ1-1, with D possibly being TRBD1 (5 bases). V was trimmed by 6 bases and J by 3 bases, leaving 11 bases between them. The CDR3 runs to 13 residues. The germline gives CDR1 LNHDA, CDR2 SQIVND (reference sequence). CDR3 coding DNA: TGTGCCAGTAGGTGGGGCAGGGACACTGAAGCTTTCTTT. Protein product: CASRWGRDTEAFF.

This clone was counted between two and nine times. CDR3 nucleotide sequence: TGTGCCAGCAGCTTAGCGGGAGGGCCTATGGATGAGCAGTTCTTC. Translated, it gives CASSLAGGPMDEQFF. V and J are TRBV5-4 and TRBJ2-1; 10 bases are a match to TRBD2. The germline CDR1 and CDR2 sequences are SGHNT and YYREEE (reference sequence). The CDR3 runs to 15 residues. Germline trimming cut 2 bases from V and 8 bases from J; bases unmatched to any gene: 7.

The J gene is TRBJ1-1, the V gene TRBV28; D perhaps matches TRBD1 (6 bases). This CDR3 is built from 15 residues. V was trimmed by 0 bases and J by 1 base, leaving 9 bases between them. Germline-derived CDR1 and CDR2 are MDHEN and SYDVKM. CDR3 sequence: CASSLWADRNTEAFF. CDR3 sequence (DNA): TGTGCCAGCAGTTTATGGGCGGACAGGAACACTGAAGCTTTCTTT.

V gene TRBV18 combines with J gene TRBJ1-2, with D maybe TRBD1 (6 bases). V lost 2 bases, J lost 3 bases, and 10 bases lay in between. This CDR3 is built from 14 residues. Per the germline V gene, CDR1 is KGHSH and CDR2 is LQKENI. CDR3 in amino acids: CASSPSGTYYGYTF. CDR3 bases: TGTGCCAGCTCACCATCGGGGACATACTATGGCTACACCTTC.

The rearrangement links TRBV9 to TRBJ2-1, with D tentatively TRBD1 (5 bases). V was clipped by 0 bases and J by 6 bases, with 7 bases between them. Germline loops: CDR1 SGDLS, CDR2 YYNGEE. The CDR3 spans 13 residues. CDR3 sequence: CASSVAQGNEQFF. In nucleotides, the CDR3 is TGTGCCAGCAGCGTAGCTCAGGGCAATGAGCAGTTCTTC.

The V and J genes are TRBV27 and TRBJ2-7; 8 nucleotides line up with TRBD1. The CDR3 extends over 15 amino acids. CDR1 and CDR2 (germline): MNHEY, SMNVEV (reference sequence). The V and J ends lost 4 bases and 4 bases, in that order; junction bases with no gene match: 9. CDR3 sequence reads: CASSWTGSPTYEQYF. The DNA of the CDR3 is TGTGCCAGCAGTTGGACAGGGTCCCCCACTTACGAGCAGTACTTC.